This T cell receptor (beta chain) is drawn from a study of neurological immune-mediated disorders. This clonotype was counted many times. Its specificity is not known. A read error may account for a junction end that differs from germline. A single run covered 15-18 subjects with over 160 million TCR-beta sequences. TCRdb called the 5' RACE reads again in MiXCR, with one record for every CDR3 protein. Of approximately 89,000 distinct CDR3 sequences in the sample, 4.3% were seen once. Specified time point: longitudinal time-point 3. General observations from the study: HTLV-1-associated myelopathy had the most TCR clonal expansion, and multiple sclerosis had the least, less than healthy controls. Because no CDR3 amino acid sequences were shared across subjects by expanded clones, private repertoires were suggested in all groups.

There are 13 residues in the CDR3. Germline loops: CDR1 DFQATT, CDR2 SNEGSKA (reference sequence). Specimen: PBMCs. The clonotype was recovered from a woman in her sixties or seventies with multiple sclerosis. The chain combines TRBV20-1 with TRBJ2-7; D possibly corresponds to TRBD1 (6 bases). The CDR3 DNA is TGCAGTGCCAGAGGCAGGGGCTGGTACGAGCAGTACTTC. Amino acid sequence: CSARGRGWYEQYF.